This TCR beta chain was found in a study of cytomegalovirus exposure and HLA in healthy donors. In germline, CDR1 is MNHEY, CDR2 SMNVEV (reference sequence). The CDR3 totals 14 residues. Trimming took 6 bases from V and 0 from J; bases not matched to a gene: 4. This clone was recorded only once. Its antigen is unknown. Study outcomes and limitations: Presence/absence analyses took donor sequencing depth as roughly uniform.

The PCR made use of 60 Vbeta and 13 Jbeta primers. Libraries were prepared by immunoSEQ multiplex PCR; TCRdb keeps only in-frame clonotypes and omits some of them. The sample holds about 100,000 clones, under 80% seen once. The gene calls are TRBV27 and TRBJ2-7; 8 bases match TRBD1. The receptor was isolated from a man aged 40-50 years in good health and CMV-seropositive. Sample: PBMCs. This CDR3 is CASSRDRYSYEQYF. DNA of the CDR3: TGTGCCAGCAGCCGGGACAGGTACTCCTACGAGCAGTACTTC.